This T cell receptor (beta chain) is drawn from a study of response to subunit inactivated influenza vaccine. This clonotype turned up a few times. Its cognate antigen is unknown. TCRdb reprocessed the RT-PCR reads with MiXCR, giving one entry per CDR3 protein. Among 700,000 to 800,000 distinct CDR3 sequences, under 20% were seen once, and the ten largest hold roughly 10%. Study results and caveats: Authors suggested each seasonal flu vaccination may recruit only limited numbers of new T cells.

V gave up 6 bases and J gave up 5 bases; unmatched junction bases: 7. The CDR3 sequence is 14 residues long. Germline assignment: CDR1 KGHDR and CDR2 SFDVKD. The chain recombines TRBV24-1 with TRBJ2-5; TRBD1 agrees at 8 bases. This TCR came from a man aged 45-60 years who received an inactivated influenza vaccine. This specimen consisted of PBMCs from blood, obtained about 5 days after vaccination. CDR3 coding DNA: TGTGCCACCAGTCAATCAGGGGGCTTTGAGACCCAGTACTTC. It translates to CATSQSGGFETQYF.